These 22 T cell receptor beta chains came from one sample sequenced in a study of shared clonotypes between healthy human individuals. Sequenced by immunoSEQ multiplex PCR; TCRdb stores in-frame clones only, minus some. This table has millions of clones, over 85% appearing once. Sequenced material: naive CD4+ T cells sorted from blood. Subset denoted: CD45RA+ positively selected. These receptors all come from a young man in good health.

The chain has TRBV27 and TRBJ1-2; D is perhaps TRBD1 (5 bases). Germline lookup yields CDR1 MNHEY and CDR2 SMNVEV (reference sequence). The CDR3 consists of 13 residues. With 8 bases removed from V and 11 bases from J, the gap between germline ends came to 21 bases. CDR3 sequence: CASGDYLGERYTF. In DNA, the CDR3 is TGTGCCAGCGGAGATTATCTGGGGGAGAGGTACACCTTC.

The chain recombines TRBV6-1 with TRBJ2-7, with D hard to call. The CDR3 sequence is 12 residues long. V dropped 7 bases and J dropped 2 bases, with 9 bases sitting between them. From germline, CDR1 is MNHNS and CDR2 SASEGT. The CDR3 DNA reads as TGTGCCAGCACTTCGATGGCCTACGAGCAGTACTTC. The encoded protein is CASTSMAYEQYF.

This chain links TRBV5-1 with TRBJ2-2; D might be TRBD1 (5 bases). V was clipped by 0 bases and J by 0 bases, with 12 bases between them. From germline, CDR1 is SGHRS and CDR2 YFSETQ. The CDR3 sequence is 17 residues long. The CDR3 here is CASSLAWGEPNTGELFF. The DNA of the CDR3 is TGCGCCAGCAGCTTGGCCTGGGGCGAGCCGAACACCGGGGAGCTGTTTTTT. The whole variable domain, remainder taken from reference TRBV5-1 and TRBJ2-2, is KAGVTQTPRYLIKTRGQQVTLSCSPISGHRSVSWYQQTPGQGLQFLFEYFSETQRNKGNFPGRFSGRQFSNSRSEMNVSTLELGDSALYLCASSLAWGEPNTGELFFGEGSRLTVL.

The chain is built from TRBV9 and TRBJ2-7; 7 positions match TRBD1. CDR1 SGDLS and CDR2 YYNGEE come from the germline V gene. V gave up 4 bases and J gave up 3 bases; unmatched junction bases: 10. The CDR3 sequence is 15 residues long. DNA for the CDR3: TGTGCCAGCAGCCCAGCCCCCGGGACAGTCTACGAGCAGTACTTC. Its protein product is CASSPAPGTVYEQYF. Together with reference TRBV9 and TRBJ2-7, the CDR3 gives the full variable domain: DSGVTQTPKHLITATGQRVTLRCSPRSGDLSVYWYQQSLDQGLQFLIQYYNGEERAKGNILERFSAQQFPDLHSELNLSSLELGDSALYFCASSPAPGTVYEQYFGPGTRLTVT.

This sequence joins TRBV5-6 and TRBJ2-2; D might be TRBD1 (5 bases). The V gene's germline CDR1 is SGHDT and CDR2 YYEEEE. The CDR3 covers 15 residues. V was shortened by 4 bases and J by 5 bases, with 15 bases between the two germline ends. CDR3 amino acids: CASSGQGGKTGELFF. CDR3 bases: TGTGCCAGCAGCGGGCAGGGTGGCAAAACCGGGGAGCTGTTTTTT.

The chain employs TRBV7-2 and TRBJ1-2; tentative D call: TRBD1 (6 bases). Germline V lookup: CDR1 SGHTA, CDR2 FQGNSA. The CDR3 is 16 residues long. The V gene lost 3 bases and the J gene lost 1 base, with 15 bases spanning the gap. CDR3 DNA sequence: TGTGCCAGCAGCTTGGGTCCAGGGGCCGATAACTATGGCTACACCTTC. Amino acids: CASSLGPGADNYGYTF.

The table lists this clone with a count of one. CDR3 coding DNA: TGTGCCAGCAGAATCGGGCTTGGGGACTACAATGAGCAGTTCTTC. Its protein is CASRIGLGDYNEQFF. This chain links TRBV6-5 with TRBJ2-1; no reliable D call. The germline V and J ends were trimmed by 6 bases and 3 bases, with 15 bases remaining between them. The CDR3 loop spans 15 amino acids. Germline V CDR1 and CDR2: MNHEY, SVGAGI.

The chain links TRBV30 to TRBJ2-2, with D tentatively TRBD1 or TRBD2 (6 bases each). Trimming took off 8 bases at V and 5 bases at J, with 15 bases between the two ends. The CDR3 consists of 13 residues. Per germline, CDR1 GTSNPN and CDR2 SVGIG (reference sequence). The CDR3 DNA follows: TGTGCCCAAGGGGGGCGACGGACCGGGGAGCTGTTTTTT. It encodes CAQGGRRTGELFF.

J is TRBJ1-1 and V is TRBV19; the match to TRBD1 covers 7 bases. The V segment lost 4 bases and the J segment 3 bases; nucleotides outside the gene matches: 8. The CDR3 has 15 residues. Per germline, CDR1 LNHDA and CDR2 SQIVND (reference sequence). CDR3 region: CASSRRGQGDTEAFF. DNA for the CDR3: TGTGCCAGTAGTAGGCGGGGCCAGGGGGACACTGAAGCTTTCTTT. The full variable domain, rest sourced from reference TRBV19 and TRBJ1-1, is DGGITQSPKYLFRKEGQNVTLSCEQNLNHDAMYWYRQDPGQGLRLIYYSQIVNDFQKGDIAEGYSVSREKKESFPLTVTSAQKNPTAFYLCASSRRGQGDTEAFFGQGTRLTVV.

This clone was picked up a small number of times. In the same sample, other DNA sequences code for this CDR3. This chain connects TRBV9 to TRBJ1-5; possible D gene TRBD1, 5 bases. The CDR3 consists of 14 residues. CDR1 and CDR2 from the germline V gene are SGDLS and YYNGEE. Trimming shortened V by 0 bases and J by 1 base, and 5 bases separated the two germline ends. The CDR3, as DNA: TGTGCCAGCAGCGTAGGGGGGAGCAATCAGCCCCAGCATTTT. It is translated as CASSVGGSNQPQHF.

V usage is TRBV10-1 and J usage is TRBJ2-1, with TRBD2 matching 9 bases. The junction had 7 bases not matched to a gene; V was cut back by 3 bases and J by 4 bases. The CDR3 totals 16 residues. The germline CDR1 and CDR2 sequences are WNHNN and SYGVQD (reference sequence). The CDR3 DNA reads TGCGCCAGCAGTGAAAGAGGCCTAGCGGGATACAATGAGCAGTTCTTC. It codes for CASSERGLAGYNEQFF.

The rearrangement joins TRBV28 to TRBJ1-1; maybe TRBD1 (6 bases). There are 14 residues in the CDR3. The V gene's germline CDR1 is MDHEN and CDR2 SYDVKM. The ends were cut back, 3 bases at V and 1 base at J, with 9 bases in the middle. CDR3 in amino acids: CASSFSTGNTEAFF. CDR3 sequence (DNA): TGTGCCAGCAGTTTCTCGACAGGGAACACTGAAGCTTTCTTT.

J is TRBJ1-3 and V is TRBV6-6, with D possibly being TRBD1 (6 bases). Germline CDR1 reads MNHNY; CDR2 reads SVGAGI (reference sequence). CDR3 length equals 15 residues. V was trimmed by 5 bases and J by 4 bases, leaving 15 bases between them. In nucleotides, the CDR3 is TGTGCCAGCAGTCATACCGGGACAACCGGAAACACCATATATTTT. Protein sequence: CASSHTGTTGNTIYF.

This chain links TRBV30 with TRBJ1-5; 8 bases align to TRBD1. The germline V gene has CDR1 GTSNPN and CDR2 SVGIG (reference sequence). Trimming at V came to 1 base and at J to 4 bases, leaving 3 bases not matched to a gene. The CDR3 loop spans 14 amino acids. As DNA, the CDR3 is TGTGCCTGGAGTGAGGGACAGGAGAATCAGCCCCAGCATTTT. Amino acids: CAWSEGQENQPQHF.

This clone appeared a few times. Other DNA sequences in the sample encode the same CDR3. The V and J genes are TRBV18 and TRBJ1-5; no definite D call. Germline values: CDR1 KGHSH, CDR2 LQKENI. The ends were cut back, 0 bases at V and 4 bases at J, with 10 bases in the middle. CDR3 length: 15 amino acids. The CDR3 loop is CASSPPGRENQPQHF. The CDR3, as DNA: TGTGCCAGCTCACCACCGGGGAGGGAAAATCAGCCCCAGCATTTT.

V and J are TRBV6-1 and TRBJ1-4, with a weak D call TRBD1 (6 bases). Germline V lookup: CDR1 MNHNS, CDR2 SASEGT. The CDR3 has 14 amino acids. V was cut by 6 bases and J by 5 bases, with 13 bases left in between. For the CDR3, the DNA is TGTGCCAGCAGGGTCAGGGGAGGGAATGAAAAACTGTTTTTT. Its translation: CASRVRGGNEKLFF.

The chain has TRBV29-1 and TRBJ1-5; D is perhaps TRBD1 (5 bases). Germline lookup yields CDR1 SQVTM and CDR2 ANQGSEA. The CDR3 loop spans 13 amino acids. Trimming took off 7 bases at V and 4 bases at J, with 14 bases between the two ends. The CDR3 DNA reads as TGCAGCGCCGGAGGGGAGGTAAATCAGCCCCAGCATTTT. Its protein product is CSAGGEVNQPQHF.

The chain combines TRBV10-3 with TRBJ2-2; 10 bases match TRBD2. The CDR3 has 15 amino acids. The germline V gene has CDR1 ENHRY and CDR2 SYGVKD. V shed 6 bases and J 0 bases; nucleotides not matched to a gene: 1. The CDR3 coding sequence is TGTGCCATCAGGGGACTAGCGACGAACACCGGGGAGCTGTTTTTT. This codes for CAIRGLATNTGELFF.

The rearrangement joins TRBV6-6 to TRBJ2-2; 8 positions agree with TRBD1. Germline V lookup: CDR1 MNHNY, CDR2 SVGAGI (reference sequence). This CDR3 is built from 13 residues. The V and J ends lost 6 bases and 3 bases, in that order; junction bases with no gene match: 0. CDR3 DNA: TGTGCCAGCAGGGACAGGGACACCGGGGAGCTGTTTTTT. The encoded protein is CASRDRDTGELFF.

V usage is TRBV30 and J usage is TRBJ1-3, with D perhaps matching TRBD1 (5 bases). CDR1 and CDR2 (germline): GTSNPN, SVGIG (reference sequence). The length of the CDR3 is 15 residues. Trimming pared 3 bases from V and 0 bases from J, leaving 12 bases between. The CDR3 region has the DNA TGTGCCTGGAGGAGCTCAGGGAACTCTGGAAACACCATATATTTT. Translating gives CAWRSSGNSGNTIYF.

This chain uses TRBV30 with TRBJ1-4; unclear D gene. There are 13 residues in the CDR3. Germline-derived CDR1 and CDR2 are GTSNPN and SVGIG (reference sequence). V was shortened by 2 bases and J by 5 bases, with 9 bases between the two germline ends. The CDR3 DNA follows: TGTGCCTGGAGTAATCGGGCGAATGAAAAACTGTTTTTT. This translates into CAWSNRANEKLFF.

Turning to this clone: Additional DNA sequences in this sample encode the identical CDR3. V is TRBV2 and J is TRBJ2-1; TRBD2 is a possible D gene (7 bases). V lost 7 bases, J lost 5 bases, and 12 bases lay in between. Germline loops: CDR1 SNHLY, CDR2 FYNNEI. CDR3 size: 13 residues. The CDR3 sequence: CASKAGANNEQFF. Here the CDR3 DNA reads TGTGCCAGCAAGGCGGGGGCCAACAATGAGCAGTTCTTC.